What follows describes a single T cell receptor beta chain. TCRdb's copy holds only in-frame clones and misses some; the assay was immunoSEQ multiplex PCR. The repertoire includes fewer than 30,000 clones, 80% of them detected once, and roughly 13% sits in the top ten. CDR3 length: 14 residues. Germline V gene sequence: CDR1 LNHDA, CDR2 SQIVND (reference sequence). V lost 3 bases, J lost 0 bases, and 8 bases lay in between. This sample is part of a study of early stage breast cancer tumors. The V call is TRBV19, the J call TRBJ2-5; D might be TRBD1 (5 bases). Sequences were obtained from blood. This clonotype was obtained from a person between 60 and 69 years old with breast cancer. CDR3 amino acids: CASSILTDQETQYF. The CDR3 coding sequence is TGTGCCAGTAGTATTTTGACAGACCAAGAGACCCAGTACTTC.